A single sample is the source of the 9 T cell receptor beta chains below, sequenced in a study of early T cells in non-severe SARS-CoV-2 infection. Each CDR3 protein is one row after TCRdb ran MiXCR on the 5' RACE reads. The repertoire includes around 82,000 distinct CDR3 sequences, approximately 10% of them detected once, and about 4.8% sits in the top ten. The sequenced sample consisted of whole blood. These TCRs come from an adult who was a healthcare worker with PCR-confirmed SARS-CoV-2 infection or an uninfected control (not recorded which).

This clonotype was detected a few times. The V and J genes are TRBV6-5 and TRBJ2-7; 8 nucleotides match TRBD1. Unmatched junction bases numbered 3, after V lost 5 bases and J lost 3 bases. The germline gives CDR1 MNHEY, CDR2 SVGAGI. This CDR3 is 13 amino acids long. The CDR3 here is CASSRTGRYEQYF. For the CDR3, the DNA is TGTGCCAGCAGTCGGACAGGGCGCTACGAGCAGTACTTC.

This clonotype was counted a few times. The J gene is TRBJ1-5, the V gene TRBV29-1; maybe TRBD1 (6 bases). The ends were cut back, 6 bases at V and 4 bases at J, with 13 bases in the middle. CDR1 is SQVTM and CDR2 is ANQGSEA in the germline V gene. The CDR3 runs 13 residues. The CDR3 region is CSVLQGDNQPQHF. The DNA of the CDR3 is TGCAGCGTCTTACAGGGAGATAATCAGCCCCAGCATTTT. Full variable domain (missing parts from reference TRBV29-1 and TRBJ1-5): SAVISQKPSRDICQRGTSLTIQCQVDSQVTMMFWYRQQPGQSLTLIATANQGSEATYESGFVIDKFPISRPNLTFSTLTVSNMSPEDSSIYLCSVLQGDNQPQHFGDGTRLSIL.

This clonotype showed up many times. This chain uses TRBV6-2 or TRBV6-3 with TRBJ2-5; unclear D gene. The CDR3 extends over 20 amino acids. The V end was cut by 5 bases, the J end by 0 bases, with 28 bases between. Germline V gene data show CDR1 as MNHEY and CDR2 as SVGEGT. CDR3 DNA: TGTGCCAGCAGTCATCCAGCCCGGTCCAGTCGGCAGCCCTACCAAGAGACCCAGTACTTC. Encoded protein: CASSHPARSSRQPYQETQYF.

This clonotype was seen more than once but under ten times. The J gene is TRBJ2-2, the V gene TRBV29-1; the D gene is possibly TRBD2 (6 bases). The germline CDR1 and CDR2 sequences are SQVTM and ANQGSEA. Deletions cut 6 bases from V and 5 bases from J, with 10 bases between. CDR3 size: 12 residues. The CDR3 DNA follows: TGCAGCGTCTCCAGCGGGACCGGGGAGCTGTTTTTT. This sequence encodes CSVSSGTGELFF.

This chain joins TRBV12-3 or TRBV12-4 and TRBJ2-2, with D possibly matching TRBD1 (5 bases). The CDR3 covers 15 residues. Trimming took off 0 bases at V and 5 bases at J, with 10 bases between the two ends. CDR3 residues: CASSLAGVPTGELFF. CDR3 sequence (DNA): TGTGCCAGCAGTTTAGCAGGGGTTCCGACCGGGGAGCTGTTTTTT.

This clonotype was recorded at least ten times. V gene TRBV11-2 combines with J gene TRBJ1-1, with D unresolved. V was pared by 2 bases and J by 4 bases, with 11 bases between. Germline values: CDR1 SGHAT, CDR2 FQNNGV. This CDR3 comprises 14 residues. This chain's CDR3 is CASSLLDWSTEAFF. The DNA for the CDR3 is TGTGCCAGCAGCTTATTGGACTGGAGCACTGAAGCTTTCTTT.

This clonotype came up a few times. The V call is TRBV12-3 or TRBV12-4, the J call TRBJ1-5; 9 bases align to TRBD1. This CDR3 region has 16 residues. J lost 6 bases, V lost 6 bases, and 12 bases had no gene match. In nucleotides, the CDR3 is TGTGCCAGCAGCCCAGACCACGGGACAGGGCTTCAGCCCCAGCATTTT. Protein product: CASSPDHGTGLQPQHF.

This clonotype was observed many times. This chain links TRBV30 with TRBJ1-2, with a weak D call TRBD1 (5 bases). This CDR3 is 15 amino acids long. Between the trimmed V and J ends, which lost 3 bases and 5 bases, there was a span of 19 bases. CDR1 and CDR2 (germline): GTSNPN, SVGIG (reference sequence). CDR3 region: CAWRRWGSEAYGYTF. The CDR3 bases are TGTGCCTGGAGGCGCTGGGGGAGCGAGGCGTATGGCTACACCTTC.

Details on this clonotype: It may be a read error: a sequence one base away is much more abundant. This chain connects TRBV29-1 to TRBJ1-2; no clear D. The germline gives CDR1 SQVTM, CDR2 ANQGSEA. Trimming took 3 bases from V and 4 from J, leaving 9 bases between them. This CDR3 spans 12 amino acids. Here the CDR3 reads CSVDHQVYGYTF. DNA of the CDR3: TGCAGCGTTGACCACCAGGTCTATGGCTACACCTTC.